The TCR beta chain under discussion was sequenced for a study of cytomegalovirus exposure and HLA in healthy donors. The J segment lost 5 bases and the V segment lost 7 bases, leaving 4 bases of the junction unmatched. CDR3 length: 13 residues. CDR1 is SEHNR, CDR2 FQNEAQ, per germline (reference sequence). PCR amplification relied on 60 Vbeta primers (plus 13 Jbeta primers). The data were produced by immunoSEQ multiplex PCR, yet TCRdb's version contains in-frame clones alone and is incomplete. The table shows approximately 160,000 clones, with roughly 72% occurring only once. The chain combines TRBV7-9 with TRBJ1-5, with 8 bases lining up with TRBD1. Sequenced: PBMCs. This clonotype was sampled from a woman aged 40 to 50 in good health and CMV-seronegative. CDR3 loop: CASNRGDDQPQHF. CDR3 sequence (DNA): TGTGCCAGCAACAGGGGGGATGATCAGCCCCAGCATTTT.